Shown below are 21 T cell receptor beta chains from a single sample sequenced in a study of cytomegalovirus exposure and HLA in healthy donors. The primer mix had 60 Vbeta and 13 Jbeta primers. Assay used: immunoSEQ multiplex PCR; TCRdb lists only in-frame clones, some missing. Of 150,000 to 200,000 clones in the sample, about 76% are singletons; the top ten hold around 0.4%. The sequenced sample consisted of PBMCs. Receptors originate from a male donor in good health and CMV-seropositive.

The genes are TRBV30 and TRBJ2-5, with unresolved D. Germline CDR1 reads GTSNPN; CDR2 reads SVGIG (reference sequence). Trimming took off 0 bases at V and 1 base at J, with 6 bases between the two ends. The CDR3 covers 13 residues. The CDR3 DNA sequence: TGTGCCTGGAGTGTAAGCTTCCAAGAGACCCAGTACTTC. This gives the protein CAWSVSFQETQYF.

The chain combines TRBV28 with TRBJ1-4, with TRBD1 identical over 7 bases. Germline V lookup: CDR1 MDHEN, CDR2 SYDVKM. Germline trimming cut 5 bases from V and 8 bases from J; bases unmatched to any gene: 8. This CDR3 contains 14 residues. In DNA form, the CDR3 reads TGTGCCAGCAGTACTAGACAGGGACAAGAAAAACTGTTTTTT. It yields the protein CASSTRQGQEKLFF. Full variable domain (rest looked up from reference TRBV28 and TRBJ1-4): DVKVTQSSRYLVKRTGEKVFLECVQDMDHENMFWYRQDPGLGLRLIYFSYDVKMKEKGDIPEGYSVSREKKERFSLILESASTNQTSMYLCASSTRQGQEKLFFGSGTQLSVL.

The V call is TRBV5-1, the J call TRBJ2-2; the match to TRBD1 covers 9 bases. V lost 2 bases, J lost 5 bases, and 4 bases stayed unmatched. The CDR3 is 15 residues long. Per the germline V gene, CDR1 is SGHRS and CDR2 is YFSETQ. The CDR3 reads CASSFRTGVTGELFF. The CDR3 region has the DNA TGCGCCAGCAGCTTCCGGACAGGGGTGACCGGGGAGCTGTTTTTT.

This clone has more than one count but fewer than ten. The V and J genes are TRBV15 and TRBJ1-3; D possibly corresponds to TRBD1 (5 bases). The CDR3 runs to 17 residues. CDR1 LNHNV and CDR2 YYDKDF come from the germline V gene (reference sequence). V was shortened by 0 bases and J by 3 bases, with 15 bases between the two germline ends. The CDR3 DNA sequence: TGTGCCACCAGCAGAGACTGGAGCAGGGAAGGTGGAAACACCATATATTTT. Translating it yields CATSRDWSREGGNTIYF.

A remark on this clone: Compared with germline, one end of the junction differs, possibly owing to a read error. This chain links TRBV7-7 with TRBJ2-7; 10 nucleotides agree with TRBD2. In germline, CDR1 is SSHAT, CDR2 FNYEAQ (reference sequence). The CDR3 spans 16 residues. CDR3 loop: CASSLSVAGGSYEQYF. Written as DNA, the CDR3 is TGTGCTAGCAGCTTATCGGTAGCGGGAGGTTCCTACGAGCAGTACTTC. Based on the CDR3 plus reference TRBV7-7 and TRBJ2-7, the full variable domain is GAGVSQSPRYKVTKRGQDVTLRCDPISSHATLYWYQQALGQGPEFLTYFNYEAQPDKSGLPSDRFSAERPEGSISTLTIQRTEQRDSAMYRCASSLSVAGGSYEQYFGPGTRLTVT.

The chain combines TRBV4-3 with TRBJ2-5, with 7 positions matching TRBD2. Looked up from germline, CDR1 is LGHNA and CDR2 is YSLEER. The CDR3 is 16 residues long. The J segment lost 5 bases and the V segment lost 3 bases, leaving 12 bases of the junction unmatched. In DNA form, the CDR3 reads TGCGCCAGCAGCCAGGGGGGAGGACTAGTAAGGGAGACCCAGTACTTC. It translates to CASSQGGGLVRETQYF.

The DNA for the CDR3 is TGTGCCAGCAGTCGAGGTCCCGAAGGGGCGGATGGCTACACCTTC. As protein: CASSRGPEGADGYTF. The chain couples TRBV27 to TRBJ1-2, with a weak D call TRBD1 (5 bases). This CDR3 spans 15 amino acids. Per the germline V gene, CDR1 is MNHEY and CDR2 is SMNVEV (reference sequence). The V end lost 5 bases, the J end lost 6 bases, and 19 bases lay between the germline ends.

The chain combines TRBV28 with TRBJ2-3; TRBD2 is a possible D gene (6 bases). CDR1 is MDHEN, CDR2 SYDVKM, per germline. V was pared by 4 bases and J by 1 base, with 9 bases between. The CDR3 consists of 14 residues. The CDR3 nucleotides read TGTGCCAGCAGTTCCCCGGGAGGCACAGATACGCAGTATTTT. It encodes CASSSPGGTDTQYF. Full variable domain (remainder filled in from reference TRBV28 and TRBJ2-3): DVKVTQSSRYLVKRTGEKVFLECVQDMDHENMFWYRQDPGLGLRLIYFSYDVKMKEKGDIPEGYSVSREKKERFSLILESASTNQTSMYLCASSSPGGTDTQYFGPGTRLTVL.

This chain joins TRBV25-1 and TRBJ2-2; D is unresolved. The CDR3 consists of 13 residues. Germline V gene sequence: CDR1 MGHDK, CDR2 SYGVNS. With 4 bases removed from V and 6 bases from J, the gap between germline ends came to 9 bases. CDR3 sequence: CASSGAGSGELFF. The CDR3 nucleotides read TGTGCCAGCAGTGGCGCTGGTTCCGGGGAGCTGTTTTTT.

The chain recombines TRBV7-9 with TRBJ2-7, with 8 positions matching TRBD2. The CDR3 runs to 14 residues. With V trimmed by 3 bases and J by 5 bases, 6 bases remained unmatched. Germline CDR1 and CDR2: SEHNR and FQNEAQ (reference sequence). CDR3 sequence: CASSFSGGGNEQYF. The CDR3 DNA is TGTGCCAGCAGCTTCAGCGGGGGTGGCAACGAGCAGTACTTC.

The V gene is TRBV10-3, the J gene TRBJ2-1; TRBD2 matches 8 bases. The V gene's germline CDR1 is ENHRY and CDR2 SYGVKD. V dropped 4 bases and J dropped 7; count of bases not matched to a gene: 9. The CDR3 runs 15 residues. This chain's CDR3 is CAISGTSGSVNEQFF. The CDR3 DNA reads as TGTGCCATCAGTGGAACGAGCGGGAGTGTAAATGAGCAGTTCTTC.

The chain has TRBV5-6 and TRBJ2-5; TRBD1 matches at 7 bases. Germline loops: CDR1 SGHDT, CDR2 YYEEEE. V lost 4 bases, J lost 5 bases, and 5 bases stayed unmatched. The CDR3 extends over 13 amino acids. The CDR3 DNA is TGTGCCAGCAGCCCCAGGGGGAAGGAGACCCAGTACTTC. Translation gives CASSPRGKETQYF.

The rearrangement joins TRBV27 to TRBJ2-7, with 7 bases lining up with TRBD2. The CDR3 has 16 residues. V lost 5 bases to trimming and J lost 3 bases; unmatched junction nucleotides: 13. CDR1 is MNHEY, CDR2 SMNVEV, per germline (reference sequence). The CDR3 region has the DNA TGTGCCAGCAGTACCGGTGGTAGCGGGCTTTTCTACGAGCAGTACTTC. Translating gives CASSTGGSGLFYEQYF.

J is TRBJ2-5 and V is TRBV13, with D uncertain. The closer fit of TRBJ2-7 to the DNA end suggests the J call may be wrong. Germline loops: CDR1 PRHDT, CDR2 FYEKMQ (reference sequence). CDR3 length: 15 amino acids. The CDR3 loop is CASSSTLGRSYEQYF. Written as DNA, the CDR3 is TGTGCCAGCAGCTCGACACTCGGCCGGTCCTACGAGCAGTACTTC.

This rearrangement joins TRBV10-3 to TRBJ1-6; tentative D call: TRBD1 (6 bases). V was cut by 3 bases and J by 9 bases, with 12 bases left in between. The CDR3 runs 14 residues. The germline V gene has CDR1 ENHRY and CDR2 SYGVKD. The CDR3 DNA reads as TGTGCCATCAGTGATGACAGGAGAGTTTCACCCCTCCACTTT. The encoded protein is CAISDDRRVSPLHF.

The chain employs TRBV7-3 and TRBJ1-2; TRBD1 matches 8 bases. The ends lost 5 bases at V and 2 bases at J; junction bases unmatched: 4. The CDR3 runs to 14 residues. CDR1 and CDR2 from the germline V gene are SGHTA and FQGTGA. The CDR3 spells CASSPRQGNYGYTF. The CDR3 region has the DNA TGTGCCAGCAGCCCTCGACAGGGGAACTATGGCTACACCTTC.

This clone was seen more than once but under ten times. The gene calls are TRBV7-2 and TRBJ2-1, with D tentatively TRBD2 (7 bases). Germline CDR1 SGHTA, CDR2 FQGNSA. The CDR3 runs to 16 residues. V lost 2 bases to trimming and J lost 5 bases, with 16 bases between them. CDR3: CASSLWGAGADNEQFF. The CDR3, as DNA: TGTGCCAGCAGCTTATGGGGGGCGGGAGCGGACAATGAGCAGTTCTTC.

V is TRBV4-1 and J is TRBJ2-3, with TRBD1 matching over 8 bases. With V trimmed by 2 bases and J by 1 base, 2 bases remained unmatched. CDR3 size: 15 residues. The germline CDR1 and CDR2 sequences are MGHRA and YSYEKL. The CDR3 loop reads CASSQQGARTDTQYF. CDR3 DNA sequence: TGCGCCAGCAGCCAACAGGGGGCTCGCACAGATACGCAGTATTTT.

There are a few counts of this clone. The rearrangement joins TRBV4-1 to TRBJ1-1, with TRBD1 matching over 11 bases. The V gene's germline CDR1 is MGHRA and CDR2 YSYEKL. The CDR3 consists of 15 residues. The trim removed 1 base at V and 10 bases at J, leaving 8 bases unmatched. CDR3 region: CASSQASGQGVRAFF. As DNA, the CDR3 is TGCGCCAGCAGCCAAGCTTCGGGACAGGGGGTGAGAGCTTTCTTT.

The chain couples TRBV5-1 to TRBJ2-5; 7 bases are a match to TRBD1. The CDR3 extends over 14 amino acids. V dropped 2 bases and J dropped 2; count of bases not matched to a gene: 3. CDR1 is SGHRS and CDR2 is YFSETQ in the germline V gene. The CDR3 DNA reads as TGCGCCAGCAGCTTATTGACAGGGCAAGAGACCCAGTACTTC. Its translation: CASSLLTGQETQYF.

The chain uses TRBV11-3 and TRBJ2-2, with 9 bases matching TRBD1. The CDR3 runs to 15 residues. Germline values: CDR1 SGHNT, CDR2 YENEEA. Trimming cost V 1 base and J 5 bases; bases outside gene matches: 2. CDR3 amino acids: CASSLGGTGTGELFF. The DNA of the CDR3 is TGTGCCAGCAGCTTAGGTGGGACAGGGACCGGGGAGCTGTTTTTT.